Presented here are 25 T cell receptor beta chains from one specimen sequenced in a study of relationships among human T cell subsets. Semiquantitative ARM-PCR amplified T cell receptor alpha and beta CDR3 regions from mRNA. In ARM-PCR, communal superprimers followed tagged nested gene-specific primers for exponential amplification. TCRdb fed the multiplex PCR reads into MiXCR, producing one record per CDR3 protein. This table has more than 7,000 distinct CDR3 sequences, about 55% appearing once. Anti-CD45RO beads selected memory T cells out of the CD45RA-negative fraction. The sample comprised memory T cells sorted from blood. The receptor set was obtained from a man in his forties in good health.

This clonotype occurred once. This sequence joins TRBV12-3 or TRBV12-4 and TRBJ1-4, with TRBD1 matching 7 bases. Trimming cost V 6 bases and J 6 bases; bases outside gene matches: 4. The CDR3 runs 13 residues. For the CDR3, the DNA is TGTGCCAGCAGCCGGGACAGCCATGAAAAACTGTTTTTT. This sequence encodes CASSRDSHEKLFF.

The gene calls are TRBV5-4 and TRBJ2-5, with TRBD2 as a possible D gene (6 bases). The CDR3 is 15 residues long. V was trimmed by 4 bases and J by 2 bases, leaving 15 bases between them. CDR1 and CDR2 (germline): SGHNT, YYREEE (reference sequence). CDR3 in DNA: TGTGCCAGCAGCCCACGGGGGATAGGGCAAGAGACCCAGTACTTC. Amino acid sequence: CASSPRGIGQETQYF. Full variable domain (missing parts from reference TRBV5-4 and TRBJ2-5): ETGVTQSPTHLIKTRGQQVTLRCSSQSGHNTVSWYQQALGQGPQFIFQYYREEENGRGNFPPRFSGLQFPNYSSELNVNALELDDSALYLCASSPRGIGQETQYFGPGTRLLVL.

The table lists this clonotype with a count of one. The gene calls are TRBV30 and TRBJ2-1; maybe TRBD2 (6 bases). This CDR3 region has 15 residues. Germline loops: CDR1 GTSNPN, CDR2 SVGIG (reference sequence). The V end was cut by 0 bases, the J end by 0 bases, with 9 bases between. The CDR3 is CAWSVTGSSYNEQFF. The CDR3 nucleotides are TGTGCCTGGAGTGTAACCGGGAGCTCCTACAATGAGCAGTTCTTC.

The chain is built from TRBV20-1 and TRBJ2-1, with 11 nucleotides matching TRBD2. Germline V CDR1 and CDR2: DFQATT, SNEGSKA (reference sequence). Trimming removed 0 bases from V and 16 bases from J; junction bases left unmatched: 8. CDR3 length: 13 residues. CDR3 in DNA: TGCAGTGCTAGAGATAGCGGGAGGGCTGCAAATTTCTTC. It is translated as CSARDSGRAANFF.

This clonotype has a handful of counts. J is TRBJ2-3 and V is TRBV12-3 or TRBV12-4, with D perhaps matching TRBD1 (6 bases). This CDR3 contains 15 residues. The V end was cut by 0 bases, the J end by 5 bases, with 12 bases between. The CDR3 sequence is CASSLALPGEDTQYF. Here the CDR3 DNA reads TGTGCCAGCAGTTTAGCACTGCCAGGGGAAGATACGCAGTATTTT.

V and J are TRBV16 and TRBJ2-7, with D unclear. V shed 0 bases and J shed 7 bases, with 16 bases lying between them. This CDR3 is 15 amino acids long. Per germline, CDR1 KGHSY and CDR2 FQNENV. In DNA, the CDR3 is TGTGCCAGCAGCCAATCTGGCCTCTCTTCTGCGGAGCAGTACTTC. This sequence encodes CASSQSGLSSAEQYF.

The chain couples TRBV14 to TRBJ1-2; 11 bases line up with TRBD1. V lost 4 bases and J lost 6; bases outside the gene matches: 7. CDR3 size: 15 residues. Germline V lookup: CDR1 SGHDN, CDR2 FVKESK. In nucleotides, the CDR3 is TGTGCCAGCAGCCGCTGGACAGGGGGCGCAAATGGCTACACCTTC. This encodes CASSRWTGGANGYTF.

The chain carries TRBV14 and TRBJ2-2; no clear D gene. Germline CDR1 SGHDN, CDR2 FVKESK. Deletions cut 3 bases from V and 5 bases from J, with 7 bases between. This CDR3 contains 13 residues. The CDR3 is CASSHSRTGELFF. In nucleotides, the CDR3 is TGTGCCAGCAGCCATAGTAGGACCGGGGAGCTGTTTTTT.

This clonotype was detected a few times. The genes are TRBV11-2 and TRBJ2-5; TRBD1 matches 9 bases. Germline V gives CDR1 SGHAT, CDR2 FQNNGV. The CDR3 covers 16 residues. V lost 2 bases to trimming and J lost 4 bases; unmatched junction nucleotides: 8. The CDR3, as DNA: TGTGCCAGCAGCTTACTGGACAGGGGAAGCCGAGAGACCCAGTACTTC. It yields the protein CASSLLDRGSRETQYF.

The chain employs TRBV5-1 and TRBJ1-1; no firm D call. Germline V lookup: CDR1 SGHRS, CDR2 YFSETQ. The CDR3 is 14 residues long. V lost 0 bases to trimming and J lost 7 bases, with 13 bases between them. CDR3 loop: CASSLAGDGIEAFF. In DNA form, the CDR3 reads TGCGCCAGCAGCTTGGCCGGGGATGGCATTGAAGCTTTCTTT.

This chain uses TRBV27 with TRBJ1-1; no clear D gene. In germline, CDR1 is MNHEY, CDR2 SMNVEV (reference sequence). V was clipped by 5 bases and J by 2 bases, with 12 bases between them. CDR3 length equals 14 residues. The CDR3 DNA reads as TGTGCCAGCAGTACCGGACGGACCAACACTGAAGCTTTCTTT. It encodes CASSTGRTNTEAFF.

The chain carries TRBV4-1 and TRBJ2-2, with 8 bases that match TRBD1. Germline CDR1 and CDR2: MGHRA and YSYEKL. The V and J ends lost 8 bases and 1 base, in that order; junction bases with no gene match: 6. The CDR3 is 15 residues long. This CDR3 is CASRTGRKNTGELFF. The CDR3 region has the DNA TGCGCCAGCCGGACAGGGAGGAAGAACACCGGGGAGCTGTTTTTT.

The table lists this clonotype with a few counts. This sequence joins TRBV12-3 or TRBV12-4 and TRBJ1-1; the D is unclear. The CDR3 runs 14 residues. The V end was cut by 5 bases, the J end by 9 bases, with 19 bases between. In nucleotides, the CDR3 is TGTGCCAGCAGTCCACCTCTGAGGGAGAGACAAGCTTTCTTT. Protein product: CASSPPLRERQAFF.

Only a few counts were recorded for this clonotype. CDR3 protein: CATGQDYSPLHF. The CDR3 nucleotides are TGTGCCACCGGACAGGACTATTCACCCCTCCACTTT. V gene TRBV7-2 combines with J gene TRBJ1-6, with 7 bases identical to TRBD1. Germline V lookup: CDR1 SGHTA, CDR2 FQGNSA. V lost 10 bases and J lost 8; bases outside the gene matches: 5. The CDR3 length is 12 residues. Filled out from reference TRBV7-2 and TRBJ1-6, the complete variable domain reads GAGVSQSPSNKVTEKGKDVELRCDPISGHTALYWYRQSLGQGLEFLIYFQGNSAPDKSGLPSDRFSAERTGGSVSTLTIQRTQQEDSAVYLCATGQDYSPLHFGNGTRLTVT.

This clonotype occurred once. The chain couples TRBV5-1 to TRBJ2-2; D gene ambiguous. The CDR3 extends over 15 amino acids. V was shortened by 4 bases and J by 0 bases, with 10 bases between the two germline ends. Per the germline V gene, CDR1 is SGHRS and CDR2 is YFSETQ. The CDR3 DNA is TGCGCCAGCAGCCTCAATTACGCGAACACCGGGGAGCTGTTTTTT. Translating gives CASSLNYANTGELFF.

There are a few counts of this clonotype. The CDR3 here is CASTQGEWDRTSGELFF. In DNA form, the CDR3 reads TGTGCCAGCACCCAAGGGGAGTGGGACAGGACCTCCGGGGAGCTGTTTTTT. The genes are TRBV11-2 and TRBJ2-2; 8 nucleotides line up with TRBD1. Germline V gene sequence: CDR1 SGHAT, CDR2 FQNNGV. J lost 6 bases, V lost 7 bases, and 16 bases had no gene match. The CDR3 consists of 17 residues.

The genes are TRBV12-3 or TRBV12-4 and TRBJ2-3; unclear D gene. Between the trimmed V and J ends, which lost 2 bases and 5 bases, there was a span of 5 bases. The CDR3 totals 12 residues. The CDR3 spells CASSLFLDTQYF. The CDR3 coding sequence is TGTGCCAGCAGTTTATTCTTAGATACGCAGTATTTT.

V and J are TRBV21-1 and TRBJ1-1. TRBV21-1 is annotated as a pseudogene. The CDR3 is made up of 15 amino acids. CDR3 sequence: CASSYWGEMNTEALF. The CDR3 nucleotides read TGTGCCAGCAGTTATTGGGGAGAAATGAACACTGAAGCTCTCTTT.

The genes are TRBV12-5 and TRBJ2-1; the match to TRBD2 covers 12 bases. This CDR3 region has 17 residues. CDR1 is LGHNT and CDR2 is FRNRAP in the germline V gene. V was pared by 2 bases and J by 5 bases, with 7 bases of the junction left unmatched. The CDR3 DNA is TGTGCTAGTGGTTTGAGGGCTAGCGGGAGGGATAACAATGAGCAGTTCTTC. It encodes CASGLRASGRDNNEQFF.

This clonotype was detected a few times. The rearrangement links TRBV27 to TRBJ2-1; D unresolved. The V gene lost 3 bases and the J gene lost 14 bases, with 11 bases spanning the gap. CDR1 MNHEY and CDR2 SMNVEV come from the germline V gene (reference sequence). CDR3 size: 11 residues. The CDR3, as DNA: TGTGCCAGCAGTTTGGGCCCCGCGGAGTTCTTC. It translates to CASSLGPAEFF.

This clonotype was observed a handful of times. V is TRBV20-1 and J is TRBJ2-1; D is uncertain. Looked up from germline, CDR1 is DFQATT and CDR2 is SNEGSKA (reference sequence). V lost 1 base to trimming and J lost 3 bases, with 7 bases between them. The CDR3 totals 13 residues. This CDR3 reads CSARGSNYNEQFF. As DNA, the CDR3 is TGCAGTGCTAGAGGATCCAACTACAATGAGCAGTTCTTC.

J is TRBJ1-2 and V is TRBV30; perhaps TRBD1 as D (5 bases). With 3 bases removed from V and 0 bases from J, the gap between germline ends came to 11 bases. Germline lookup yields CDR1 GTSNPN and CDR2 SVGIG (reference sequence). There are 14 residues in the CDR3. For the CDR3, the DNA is TGTGCCTGGAGAGGAAAGGGGTCTAACTATGGCTACACCTTC. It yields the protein CAWRGKGSNYGYTF.

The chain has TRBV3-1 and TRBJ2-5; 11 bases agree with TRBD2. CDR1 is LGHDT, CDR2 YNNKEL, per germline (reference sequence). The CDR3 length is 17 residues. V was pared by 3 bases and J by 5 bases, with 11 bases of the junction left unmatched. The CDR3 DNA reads TGTGCCAGCAGCCAGAAGATCGGTCCTAGCGGGAGGGAGACCCAGTACTTC. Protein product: CASSQKIGPSGRETQYF.

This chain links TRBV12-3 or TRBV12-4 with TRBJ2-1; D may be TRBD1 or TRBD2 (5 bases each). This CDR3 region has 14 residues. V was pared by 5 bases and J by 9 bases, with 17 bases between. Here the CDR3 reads CASSPAGKGSEQFF. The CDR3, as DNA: TGTGCCAGCAGTCCGGCAGGGAAGGGGAGTGAGCAGTTCTTC.

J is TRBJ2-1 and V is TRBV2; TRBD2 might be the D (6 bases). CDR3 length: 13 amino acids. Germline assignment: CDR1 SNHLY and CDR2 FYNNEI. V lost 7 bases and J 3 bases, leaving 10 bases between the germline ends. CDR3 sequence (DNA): TGTGCCAGCAAGGGGACTTTCTACAATGAGCAGTTCTTC. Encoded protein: CASKGTFYNEQFF.